A selection of T cell receptor beta chains follows, all from one sample in a study of T cell changes during pregnancy in multiple sclerosis. Sequencing was performed with immunoSEQ multiplex PCR; in TCRdb, only in-frame clones are kept and a portion is missing. The table lists about 44,000 clones, about 95% of them singletons, with 0.89% in the top ten. Specimen: peripheral blood, collected in the second trimester of pregnancy. Source of these receptors: a female donor with multiple sclerosis, enrolled in a pregnancy study. CDR3s leave out the opening cysteine and the closing phenylalanine or tryptophan. A D gene is named only where the DNA matches it firmly.

V gene: TRBV29-1; D gene: TRBD2; CDR3 protein: SVESGRGETQY
V gene: TRBV9; D gene: .; CDR3 protein: ASSFRSEGGATDTQY
V gene: TRBV27; D gene: TRBD1; CDR3 protein: ASRDVTGGKTYEQY
V gene: TRBV6-6; D gene: TRBD1; CDR3 protein: ASSRDRPYEQY
V gene: TRBV30; D gene: .; CDR3 protein: AWTSPASNEQY
V gene: TRBV19; D gene: .; CDR3 protein: ASSTDRSNNQPQH
V gene: TRBV7-2; D gene: .; CDR3 protein: ASSSTGLVTEAF
V gene: TRBV19; D gene: .; CDR3 protein: ASSIQGTDTQY
V gene: TRBV5-1; D gene: TRBD1; CDR3 protein: ASSLEDRGNEQF
V gene: TRBV30; D gene: TRBD2; CDR3 protein: AWSPGGLETQY
V gene: TRBV6-1; D gene: TRBD1; CDR3 protein: ASSPYRGSYGYT
V gene: TRBV7-9; D gene: TRBD1; CDR3 protein: ASSPQTGGRSYNEQF
V gene: TRBV5-1; D gene: TRBD1; CDR3 protein: ASSLRGDRDNSPLH
V gene: TRBV5-1; D gene: .; CDR3 protein: ASSLGVGGMETQY
V gene: TRBV5-1; D gene: .; CDR3 protein: ASSLFSGETQY
V gene: TRBV21-1; D gene: .; CDR3 protein: ASSKRVVGETQY
V gene: TRBV11-2; D gene: TRBD1; CDR3 protein: ASSPQTGPLAKNIQY
V gene: TRBV5-1; D gene: .; CDR3 protein: ASSLESLARGYT
V gene: TRBV2; D gene: TRBD2; CDR3 protein: ASSEKGLAGVNEQF
V gene: TRBV15; D gene: TRBD1; CDR3 protein: ATQTGGADTQY
V gene: TRBV29-1; D gene: TRBD1; CDR3 protein: SVERGQGNYGYT
V gene: TRBV6-1; D gene: .; CDR3 protein: ASSEFPGAGTDTQY
V gene: TRBV29-1; D gene: TRBD1; CDR3 protein: SVVGGQGEY
V gene: TRBV2; D gene: .; CDR3 protein: ASSVSDTRNQPQH
V gene: TRBV28; D gene: TRBD1; CDR3 protein: ASSLQRTGAGNTIY
V gene: TRBV25-1; D gene: .; CDR3 protein: ASSVSRVVVLNNEQF
V gene: TRBV4-2; D gene: TRBD1; CDR3 protein: ASSLQGDRGLTRGSPLH
V gene: TRBV12-5; D gene: .; CDR3 protein: ASGLVLAGSYTGELF
V gene: TRBV7-6; D gene: .; CDR3 protein: ASSPRYVNTEAF
V gene: TRBV7-9; D gene: .; CDR3 protein: ASSFARSGPYNEQF
V gene: TRBV29-1; D gene: TRBD1; CDR3 protein: SNTNLGTGLGEQF
V gene: TRBV7-2; D gene: .; CDR3 protein: ASRQGGSVDTQY
V gene: TRBV14; D gene: TRBD2; CDR3 protein: ASSQVIRLAGPGELF
V gene: TRBV27; D gene: .; CDR3 protein: ASSLLRGTEAF